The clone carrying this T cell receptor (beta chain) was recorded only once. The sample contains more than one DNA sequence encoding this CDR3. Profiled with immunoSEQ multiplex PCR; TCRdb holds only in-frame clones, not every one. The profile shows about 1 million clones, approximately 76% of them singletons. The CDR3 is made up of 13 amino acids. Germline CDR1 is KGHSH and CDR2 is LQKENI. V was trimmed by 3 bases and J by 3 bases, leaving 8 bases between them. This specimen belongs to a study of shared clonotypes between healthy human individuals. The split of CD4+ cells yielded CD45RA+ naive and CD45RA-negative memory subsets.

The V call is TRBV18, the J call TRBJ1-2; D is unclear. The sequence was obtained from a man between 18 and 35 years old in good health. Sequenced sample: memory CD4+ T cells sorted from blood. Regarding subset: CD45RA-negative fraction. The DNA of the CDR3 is TGTGCCAGCTCACCTGAGGCTGACTATGGCTACACCTTC. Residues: CASSPEADYGYTF.